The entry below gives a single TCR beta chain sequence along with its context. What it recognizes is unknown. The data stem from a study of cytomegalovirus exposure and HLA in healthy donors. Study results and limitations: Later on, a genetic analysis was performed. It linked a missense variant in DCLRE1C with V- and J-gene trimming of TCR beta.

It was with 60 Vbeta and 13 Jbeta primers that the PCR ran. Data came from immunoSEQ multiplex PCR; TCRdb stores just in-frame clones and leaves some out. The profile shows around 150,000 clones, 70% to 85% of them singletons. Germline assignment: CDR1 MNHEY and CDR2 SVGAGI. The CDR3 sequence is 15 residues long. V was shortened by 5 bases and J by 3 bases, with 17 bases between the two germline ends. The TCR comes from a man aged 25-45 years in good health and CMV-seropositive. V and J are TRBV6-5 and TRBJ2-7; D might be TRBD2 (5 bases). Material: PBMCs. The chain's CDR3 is CASSTGGAEDYEQYF. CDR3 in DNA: TGTGCCAGCAGTACTGGAGGAGCGGAGGACTACGAGCAGTACTTC.